This T cell receptor (beta chain) was documented in a study of T cell responses to AZD1222 COVID-19 vaccine. Germline-derived CDR1 and CDR2 are LNHDA and SQIVND (reference sequence). The CDR3 covers 13 residues. The V and J ends lost 6 bases and 0 bases respectively, with 8 bases between them. This table comes from immunoSEQ multiplex PCR, and its TCRdb copy is limited to in-frame clones, with some not included. The sample comprises about 160,000 clones, about nine tenths of which are singletons, and about 5% rests with the top ten. Remarks on this clone: Antigen unknown.

Points from the study as a whole: The study reported that nearly half of spike-specific TCRs target unmutated variant regions. AZD1222 recipients seropositive at baseline numbered only five to seven. No repertoire was sampled before or during the peak T cell response, only after it. Donors in the cohort were predominantly white British and more often female, and clonal diversity was possibly underestimated.

The sequence derives from an adult in good health. The genes are TRBV19 and TRBJ1-1, with D unresolved. Sequencing was performed on peripheral blood, taken on day 0 of AZD1222 vaccination. In DNA form, the CDR3 reads TGTGCCAGTAGGCGAGGGATGAACACTGAAGCTTTCTTT. Protein sequence: CASRRGMNTEAFF.